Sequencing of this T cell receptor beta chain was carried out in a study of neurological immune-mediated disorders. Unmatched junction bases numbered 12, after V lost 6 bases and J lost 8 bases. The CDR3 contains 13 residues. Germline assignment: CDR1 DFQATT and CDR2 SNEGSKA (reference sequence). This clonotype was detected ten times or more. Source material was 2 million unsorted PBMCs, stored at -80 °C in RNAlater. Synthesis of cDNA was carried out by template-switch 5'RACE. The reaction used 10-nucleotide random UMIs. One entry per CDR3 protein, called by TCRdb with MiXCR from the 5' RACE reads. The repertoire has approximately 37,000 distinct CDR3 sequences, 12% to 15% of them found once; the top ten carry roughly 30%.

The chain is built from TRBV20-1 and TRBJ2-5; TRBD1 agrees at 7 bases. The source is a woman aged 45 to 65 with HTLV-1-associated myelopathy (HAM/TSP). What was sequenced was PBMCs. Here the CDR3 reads CSARTPGQITQYF. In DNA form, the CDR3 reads TGCAGTGCCCGCACGCCGGGACAGATTACCCAGTACTTC.